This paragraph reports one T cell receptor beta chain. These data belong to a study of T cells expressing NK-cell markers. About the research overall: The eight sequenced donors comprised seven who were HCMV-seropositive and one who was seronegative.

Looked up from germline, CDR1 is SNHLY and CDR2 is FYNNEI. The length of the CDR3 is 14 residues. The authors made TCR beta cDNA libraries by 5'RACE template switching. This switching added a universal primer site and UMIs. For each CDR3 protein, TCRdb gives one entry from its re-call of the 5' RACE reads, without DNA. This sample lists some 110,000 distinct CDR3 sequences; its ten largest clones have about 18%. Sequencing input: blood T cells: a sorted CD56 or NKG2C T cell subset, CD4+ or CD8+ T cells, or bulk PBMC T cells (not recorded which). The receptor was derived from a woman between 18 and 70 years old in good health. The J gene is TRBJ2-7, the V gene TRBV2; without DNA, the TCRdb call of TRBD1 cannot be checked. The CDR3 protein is CASVIRQGGGEQYF.